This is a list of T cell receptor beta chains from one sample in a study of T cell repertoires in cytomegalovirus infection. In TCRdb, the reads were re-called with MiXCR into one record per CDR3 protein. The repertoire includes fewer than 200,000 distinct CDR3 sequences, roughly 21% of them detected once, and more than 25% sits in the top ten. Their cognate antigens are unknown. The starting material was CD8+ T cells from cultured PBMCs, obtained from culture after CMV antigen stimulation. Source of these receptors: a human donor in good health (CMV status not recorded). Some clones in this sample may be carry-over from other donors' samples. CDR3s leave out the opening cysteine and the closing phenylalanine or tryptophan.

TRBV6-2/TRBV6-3	ASSYDVHQPQH
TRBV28	ASSLTLAGSDTQY
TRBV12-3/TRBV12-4	ASRIGGAGDGYT
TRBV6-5	ASSYSSGGNEQF
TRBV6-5	ASSYSGLRGVKAF
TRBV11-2	ASSLVGLSYEQY
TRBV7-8	ASSIREDNSPLH
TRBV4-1	ASSQDRASGTVNSPLH
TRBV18	ASSPGYGTEAF
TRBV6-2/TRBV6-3	ASSPLGDVWSRNTETF
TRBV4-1	ASSQEAGYEQY
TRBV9	ASSVSGGSSYNEQF
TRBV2	ASSGGHSSYNEQF
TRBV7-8	ASSLVQGAVTEAF
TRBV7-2	ASNLARASAGELF
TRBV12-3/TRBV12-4	ASSYGSTSPDNEQF
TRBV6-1	ASPGGYPPYEQY
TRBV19	ASSIQGATNEKLF
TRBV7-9	ASSLVGGQGGEPQH
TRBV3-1	ASSQLAGGRNTGELF
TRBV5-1	ASSLDGEEF
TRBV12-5	ASGPQTTGGDYGYT
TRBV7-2	ASSLGKQNIQY
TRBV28	ASSLATGGGYGYT
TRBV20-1	SASMGQVSSGANVLT
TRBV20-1	SARDNGVSSYNSPLH
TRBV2	ASSVSGTVINYGYT
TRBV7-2	ASSLSGERLVSEQY
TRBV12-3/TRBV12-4	ASSLGGDRIGYT
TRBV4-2	ASSQDISADTQY
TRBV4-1	ASSQVNSVYSYEQY
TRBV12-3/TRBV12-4	ASSRLAGSSYEQY
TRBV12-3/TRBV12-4	ASSFPSSYEQY
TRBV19	ASSISGGLGSEAF
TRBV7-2	ASSSNRGPSYEQY
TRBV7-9	ASSLVPIYEQY
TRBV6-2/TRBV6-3	ASSYRTGALNEQF
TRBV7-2	ASTGQGNYNEQF
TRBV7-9	ASSFERFDYEQY